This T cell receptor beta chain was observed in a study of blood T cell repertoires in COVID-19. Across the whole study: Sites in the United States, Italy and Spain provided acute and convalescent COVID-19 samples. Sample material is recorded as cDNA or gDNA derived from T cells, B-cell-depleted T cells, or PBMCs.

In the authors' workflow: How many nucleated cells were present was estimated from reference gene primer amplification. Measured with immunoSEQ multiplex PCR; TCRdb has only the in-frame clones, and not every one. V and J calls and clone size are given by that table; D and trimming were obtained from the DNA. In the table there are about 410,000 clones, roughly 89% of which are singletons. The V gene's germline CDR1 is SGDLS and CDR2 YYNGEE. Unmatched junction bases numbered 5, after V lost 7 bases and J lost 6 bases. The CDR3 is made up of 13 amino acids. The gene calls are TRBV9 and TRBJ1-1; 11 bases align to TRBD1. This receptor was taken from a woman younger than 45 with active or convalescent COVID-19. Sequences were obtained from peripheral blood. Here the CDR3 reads CASRGQGDAEAFF. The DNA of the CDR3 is TGTGCCAGCCGGGGACAGGGGGACGCTGAAGCTTTCTTT.